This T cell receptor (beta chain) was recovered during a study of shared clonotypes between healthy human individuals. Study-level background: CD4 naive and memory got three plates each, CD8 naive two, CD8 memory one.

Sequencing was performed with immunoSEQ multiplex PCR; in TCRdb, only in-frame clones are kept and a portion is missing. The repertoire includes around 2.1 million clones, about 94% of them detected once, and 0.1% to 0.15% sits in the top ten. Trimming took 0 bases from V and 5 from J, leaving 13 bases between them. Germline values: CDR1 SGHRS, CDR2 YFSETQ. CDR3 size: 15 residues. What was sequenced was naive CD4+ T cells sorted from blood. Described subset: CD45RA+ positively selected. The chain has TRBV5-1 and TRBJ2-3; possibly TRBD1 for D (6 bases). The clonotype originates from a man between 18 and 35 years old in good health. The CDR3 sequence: CASSLGGVRGDTQYF. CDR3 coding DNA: TGCGCCAGCAGCTTGGGGGGAGTCAGGGGAGATACGCAGTATTTT.